Presented here are 3 T cell receptor beta chains from one specimen sequenced in a study of Tregs in tolerant kidney transplant recipients. This table comes from immunoSEQ multiplex PCR, and its TCRdb copy is limited to in-frame clones, with some not included. The table includes more than 70,000 clones, more than 85% detected once. Related graft donors supplied nonmyeloablative bone marrow transplants, and mixed chimerism was transient. The sequencing here drew on CD4+ T cells from blood (PBMCs), taken 24 months after the transplant. These receptors all come from a human patient who received a combined kidney and bone marrow transplant. Among the T cells, some may be from the graft donor.

V gene TRBV12-5 combines with J gene TRBJ1-3, with TRBD1 identical over 8 bases. Per the germline V gene, CDR1 is LGHNT and CDR2 is FRNRAP. CDR3 length: 19 amino acids. J gave up 0 bases and V 0 bases, and 10 bases lay outside the gene matches. The CDR3 reads CASGLVLNNRGDSGNTIYF. Here the CDR3 DNA reads TGTGCTAGTGGTTTGGTACTCAACAACAGGGGGGACTCTGGAAACACCATATATTTT.

The chain combines TRBV18 with TRBJ2-3; TRBD2 is a possible D gene (5 bases). CDR3 size: 18 residues. V lost 2 bases to trimming and J lost 2 bases, with 20 bases between them. Germline V CDR1 and CDR2: KGHSH, LQKENI. CDR3 in amino acids: CASSPVTGNVGSTDTQYF. CDR3 sequence (DNA): TGTGCCAGCTCACCAGTTACGGGGAACGTAGGGTCCACAGATACGCAGTATTTT.

V is TRBV9 and J is TRBJ2-1; possible D gene TRBD1, 6 bases. This CDR3 is 13 amino acids long. V was cut by 4 bases and J by 9 bases, with 14 bases left in between. The germline V gene has CDR1 SGDLS and CDR2 YYNGEE. The CDR3 region is CASSNTGSGEQFF. CDR3 nucleotide sequence: TGTGCCAGCAGCAATACAGGGTCCGGTGAGCAGTTCTTC.